The next 26 T cell receptor beta chains were all read from a single sample in a study of blood T cell repertoires in COVID-19. TCRdb's table, derived via immunoSEQ multiplex PCR, lists solely in-frame clones and lacks some. The data hold roughly 250,000 clones, with approximately 84% observed a single time. Sequenced sample: peripheral blood. The receptors were gathered from a person between 65 and 80 years old with COVID-19, enrolled during active disease.

This clone showed up just a few times. V is TRBV19 and J is TRBJ1-1; 8 bases are a match to TRBD1. Germline V gene sequence: CDR1 LNHDA, CDR2 SQIVND (reference sequence). The CDR3 is made up of 18 amino acids. The J segment lost 0 bases and the V segment lost 4 bases, leaving 13 bases of the junction unmatched. CDR3 loop: CASSTTGDRGSMNTEAFF. The CDR3 nucleotides are TGTGCCAGTAGTACGACAGGGGATAGGGGGAGTATGAACACTGAAGCTTTCTTT.

The J gene is TRBJ1-5, the V gene TRBV5-5; D gene uncertain. Germline CDR1 and CDR2: SGHKS and YYEKEE (reference sequence). Trimming shortened V by 0 bases and J by 2 bases, and 6 bases separated the two germline ends. The CDR3 runs to 14 residues. As DNA, the CDR3 is TGTGCCAGCAGCTTGGGATCAGGCAATCAGCCCCAGCATTTT. Translation gives CASSLGSGNQPQHF.

This chain joins TRBV2 and TRBJ2-7; 11 bases fit TRBD1. The CDR3 length is 14 residues. The germline CDR1 and CDR2 sequences are SNHLY and FYNNEI. V shed 6 bases and J 7 bases; nucleotides not matched to a gene: 8. The CDR3 region has the DNA TGTGCCAGCAGGCTGGGACAGGGGGGGGAAGAGCAGTACTTC. Protein product: CASRLGQGGEEQYF. The whole variable domain, remainder taken from reference TRBV2 and TRBJ2-7, is EPEVTQTPSHQVTQMGQEVILRCVPISNHLYFYWYRQILGQKVEFLVSFYNNEISEKSEIFDDQFSVERPDGSNFTLKIRSTKLEDSAMYFCASRLGQGGEEQYFGPGTRLTVT.

The chain couples TRBV28 to TRBJ2-1; D may be TRBD2 (7 bases). Trimming stripped 6 bases from V and 8 bases from J, with 14 bases between. Germline CDR1 MDHEN, CDR2 SYDVKM. The CDR3 runs 13 residues. CDR3 sequence: CASSWGGADEQFF. The CDR3 nucleotides read TGTGCCAGCAGCTGGGGGGGGGCGGATGAGCAGTTCTTC.

This clone was observed a single time. This sequence joins TRBV2 and TRBJ2-7, with a weak D call TRBD2 (6 bases). Germline CDR1 reads SNHLY; CDR2 reads FYNNEI. This CDR3 comprises 13 residues. With 6 bases removed from V and 2 bases from J, the gap between germline ends came to 11 bases. The CDR3 is CASSQRGTYEQYF. CDR3 nucleotide sequence: TGTGCCAGCAGCCAACGGGGGACCTACGAGCAGTACTTC.

V usage is TRBV19 and J usage is TRBJ2-7, with unresolved D. Germline CDR1 LNHDA, CDR2 SQIVND (reference sequence). V gave up 0 bases and J gave up 9 bases, with 12 bases separating them. CDR3 length equals 13 residues. The CDR3 DNA is TGTGCCAGTAGTATAGATCGAGACAAGGCGCAGTACTTC. Its protein is CASSIDRDKAQYF.

The V call is TRBV9, the J call TRBJ2-2; 7 positions agree with TRBD1. Germline V gives CDR1 SGDLS, CDR2 YYNGEE. CDR3 length: 15 amino acids. With V trimmed by 0 bases and J by 3 bases, 2 bases remained unmatched. The CDR3 DNA sequence: TGTGCCAGCAGCGTAGGCCAGGGGGACACCGGGGAGCTGTTTTTT. Translation: CASSVGQGDTGELFF.

This chain joins TRBV28 and TRBJ1-5; D gene ambiguous. In germline, CDR1 is MDHEN, CDR2 SYDVKM. Trimming left V 8 bases short and J 6 bases short, with 14 bases between. This CDR3 is built from 13 residues. CDR3 protein: CASQPPRTQPQHF. The CDR3 DNA is TGTGCCAGCCAACCGCCCAGAACTCAGCCCCAGCATTTT.

The J gene is TRBJ2-5, the V gene TRBV6-7; D unresolved. TRBV6-7 is an ORF, with its function uncertain. This CDR3 spans 11 amino acids. Between the trimmed V and J ends, which lost 7 bases and 4 bases, there was a span of 7 bases. The CDR3 spells CASNSIETQYF. The CDR3 nucleotides are TGTGCCAGCAACTCAATAGAGACCCAGTACTTC.

The chain is built from TRBV14 and TRBJ1-3, with D tentatively TRBD1 (6 bases). The length of the CDR3 is 16 residues. Looked up from germline, CDR1 is SGHDN and CDR2 is FVKESK. V was pared by 2 bases and J by 2 bases, with 13 bases between. CDR3 nucleotide sequence: TGTGCCAGCAGCCAACCCGGGACATCCCCTGGAAACACCATATATTTT. Its protein product is CASSQPGTSPGNTIYF.

The chain has TRBV9 and TRBJ2-3; a possible D gene is TRBD2 (6 bases). Between the trimmed V and J ends, which lost 3 bases and 5 bases, there was a span of 19 bases. This CDR3 region has 16 residues. Looked up from germline, CDR1 is SGDLS and CDR2 is YYNGEE. The CDR3 DNA is TGTGCCAGCAGCGACCCTGGGACTCCCGGGGGAGATACGCAGTATTTT. Translating gives CASSDPGTPGGDTQYF.

The chain has TRBV9 and TRBJ1-2, with 8 positions matching TRBD1. With 4 bases clipped from V and 7 bases from J, the junction kept 18 bases outside the gene matches. The germline CDR1 and CDR2 sequences are SGDLS and YYNGEE. The CDR3 sequence is 17 residues long. Here the CDR3 DNA reads TGTGCCAGCAGCCCCATTTCGGGCAGGGGGCGACCGCCTGGCTACACCTTC. This gives the protein CASSPISGRGRPPGYTF. The whole variable domain, filled in from reference TRBV9 and TRBJ1-2, reads DSGVTQTPKHLITATGQRVTLRCSPRSGDLSVYWYQQSLDQGLQFLIQYYNGEERAKGNILERFSAQQFPDLHSELNLSSLELGDSALYFCASSPISGRGRPPGYTFGSGTRLTVV.

This clone was seen only a few times. J is TRBJ2-7 and V is TRBV3-1 (or the pseudogene TRBV3-2); the D gene is possibly TRBD2 (6 bases). Germline V CDR1 and CDR2: LGHDT, YNNKEL (reference sequence). The CDR3 has 15 residues. Trimming shortened V by 6 bases and J by 2 bases, and 17 bases separated the two germline ends. CDR3 sequence (DNA): TGTGCCAGCAGTGGGGATTGGAGGGGAACCTACGAGCAGTACTTC. This gives the protein CASSGDWRGTYEQYF.

The chain joins TRBV4-3 to TRBJ2-3; maybe TRBD2 (6 bases). Germline loops: CDR1 LGHNA, CDR2 YSLEER. CDR3 size: 16 residues. Trimming left V 0 bases short and J 4 bases short, with 14 bases between. The CDR3 reads CASSQDPASDADTQYF. CDR3 coding DNA: TGCGCCAGCAGCCAAGATCCGGCTAGCGATGCAGATACGCAGTATTTT.

This rearrangement joins TRBV7-9 to TRBJ1-2, with TRBD1 matching 9 bases. Germline V gives CDR1 SEHNR, CDR2 FQNEAQ (reference sequence). Unmatched junction bases numbered 8, after V lost 7 bases and J lost 8 bases. The length of the CDR3 is 13 residues. CDR3 amino acids: CASTLGDRVGYTF. CDR3 DNA sequence: TGTGCCAGCACCCTTGGGGACAGGGTCGGCTACACCTTC.

CDR3 region: CASSPPGGNQPQHF. CDR3 bases: TGTGCCAGCTCACCACCGGGAGGGAATCAGCCCCAGCATTTT. The chain has TRBV18 and TRBJ1-5; D remains ambiguous. CDR3 size: 14 residues. V lost 0 bases and J lost 4, with 7 bases in between. CDR1 and CDR2 from the germline V gene are KGHSH and LQKENI.

To note about this clone: One end of the junction does not line up with germline, which may come from a read error. The rearrangement joins TRBV7-8 to TRBJ1-1; D possibly corresponds to TRBD1 (5 bases). This CDR3 is built from 18 residues. The germline CDR1 and CDR2 sequences are SGHVS and FQNEAQ. DNA of the CDR3: TGTGCCAGCAGCGAATTTACACGGAGGGGAGAGGTGAAAACTGAAGCTTTCTTT. It specifies CASSEFTRRGEVKTEAFF.

The gene calls are TRBV7-2 and TRBJ2-1; 9 nucleotides align to TRBD1. This CDR3 contains 15 residues. Germline V gene data show CDR1 as SGHTA and CDR2 as FQGNSA. Trimming took 3 bases from V and 2 from J; bases not matched to a gene: 2. Written as DNA, the CDR3 is TGTGCCAGCAGCTTGGGACAGGGCCCCTACAATGAGCAGTTCTTC. Translation gives CASSLGQGPYNEQFF.

This chain uses TRBV7-9 with TRBJ2-3, with TRBD2 matching over 9 bases. This CDR3 region has 16 residues. The ends lost 2 bases at V and 2 bases at J; junction bases unmatched: 5. Germline values: CDR1 SEHNR, CDR2 FQNEAQ (reference sequence). The CDR3 is CASSLPPSGATDTQYF. CDR3 nucleotide sequence: TGTGCCAGCAGCTTACCCCCTAGCGGGGCCACAGATACGCAGTATTTT.

Turning to this clone: A junction end diverges from the germline sequence, so it may reflect a read error. In DNA, the CDR3 is TGTGCCAGCAGTGAAGCGGGGGGAAGCACCATATATTTT. It is translated as CASSEAGGSTIYF. The V call is TRBV6-1, the J call TRBJ1-3, with a weak D call TRBD1 (5 bases). The CDR3 extends over 13 amino acids. Germline CDR1 and CDR2: MNHNS and SASEGT.

On this clone: With a much larger clone just one base away, this may be a read error. CDR3 nucleotides: TGTGCCAGCAGCTATAGCTCTGGAAACACCATATATTTT. Amino acids: CASSYSSGNTIYF. This chain connects TRBV5-4 to TRBJ1-3; D is unclear. Germline CDR1 and CDR2: SGHNT and YYREEE (reference sequence). CDR3 size: 13 residues. Trimming took off 3 bases at V and 0 bases at J, with 4 bases between the two ends. The complete variable domain, with remaining parts taken from reference TRBV5-4 and TRBJ1-3, reads ETGVTQSPTHLIKTRGQQVTLRCSSQSGHNTVSWYQQALGQGPQFIFQYYREEENGRGNFPPRFSGLQFPNYSSELNVNALELDDSALYLCASSYSSGNTIYFGEGSWLTVV.

The rearrangement uses TRBV21-1 and TRBJ1-1. TRBV21-1 is given as a pseudogene. The CDR3 spans 17 residues. The CDR3 reads CASYTWGECKGLNAAFF. The CDR3 bases are TGTGCCAGCTACACCTGGGGGGAGTGTAAGGGACTGAATGCAGCTTTCTTT.

This chain links TRBV19 with TRBJ2-5, with 7 bases matching TRBD1. This CDR3 spans 14 amino acids. J was trimmed by 1 base and V by 3 bases; bases with no gene match: 2. CDR1 and CDR2 from the germline V gene are LNHDA and SQIVND (reference sequence). The CDR3 region is CASSMRQGQETQYF. Written as DNA, the CDR3 is TGTGCCAGTAGTATGAGACAGGGCCAAGAGACCCAGTACTTC.

V gene TRBV5-1 combines with J gene TRBJ1-3, with 8 bases lining up with TRBD1. The V segment lost 4 bases and the J segment 4 bases; nucleotides outside the gene matches: 7. The CDR3 extends over 15 amino acids. Germline-derived CDR1 and CDR2 are SGHRS and YFSETQ. CDR3 sequence reads: CASSPRTGIGNTIYF. CDR3 nucleotide sequence: TGCGCCAGCAGCCCGCGGACAGGGATCGGAAACACCATATATTTT. The full variable domain, in which reference TRBV5-1 and TRBJ1-3 provide the parts outside the CDR3, is KAGVTQTPRYLIKTRGQQVTLSCSPISGHRSVSWYQQTPGQGLQFLFEYFSETQRNKGNFPGRFSGRQFSNSRSEMNVSTLELGDSALYLCASSPRTGIGNTIYFGEGSWLTVV.

The chain recombines TRBV2 with TRBJ1-2, with TRBD1 as a possible D gene (6 bases). The germline V and J ends were trimmed by 1 base and 4 bases, with 13 bases remaining between them. The CDR3 is made up of 15 amino acids. CDR1 SNHLY and CDR2 FYNNEI come from the germline V gene. This CDR3 reads CASSEEGQPAYGYTF. CDR3 in DNA: TGTGCCAGCAGTGAAGAAGGACAGCCCGCCTATGGCTACACCTTC.

V usage is TRBV9 and J usage is TRBJ1-5; 9 nucleotides align to TRBD1. This CDR3 region has 13 residues. Germline V lookup: CDR1 SGDLS, CDR2 YYNGEE. Germline trimming cut 4 bases from V and 5 bases from J; bases unmatched to any gene: 1. The CDR3 spells CASSRDRDQPQHF. CDR3 coding DNA: TGTGCCAGCAGCCGGGACAGGGATCAGCCCCAGCATTTT.